One T cell receptor (beta chain) is described in this entry. Measured with immunoSEQ multiplex PCR; TCRdb has only the in-frame clones, and not every one. The top ten clones hold approximately 4.4% of a sample with fewer than 200,000 clones, roughly 80% of them seen once. The ends lost 5 bases at V and 5 bases at J; junction bases unmatched: 8. Germline CDR1 and CDR2: PRHDT and FYEKMQ (reference sequence). This CDR3 region has 15 residues. This record belongs to a study of blood T cell repertoires in COVID-19. As for the study in general: Nucleic acid was either cDNA or gDNA, and it came from T cells, B-cell-depleted T cells, or PBMCs.

Participant-reported clinical history was the basis for cohort assignment. Two negative PCRs, clearance, or symptom resolution had been documented for recovered Cohort 3 donors. This chain uses TRBV13 with TRBJ2-1; 8 nucleotides align to TRBD2. Sequenced material: PBMCs or T cells enriched from blood (not recorded which). The source is a woman aged 50 to 65 who had recovered from COVID-19. In DNA, the CDR3 is TGTGCCAGCAGCCGATGGAGCGGGGGTCACAATGAGCAGTTCTTC. As protein: CASSRWSGGHNEQFF.